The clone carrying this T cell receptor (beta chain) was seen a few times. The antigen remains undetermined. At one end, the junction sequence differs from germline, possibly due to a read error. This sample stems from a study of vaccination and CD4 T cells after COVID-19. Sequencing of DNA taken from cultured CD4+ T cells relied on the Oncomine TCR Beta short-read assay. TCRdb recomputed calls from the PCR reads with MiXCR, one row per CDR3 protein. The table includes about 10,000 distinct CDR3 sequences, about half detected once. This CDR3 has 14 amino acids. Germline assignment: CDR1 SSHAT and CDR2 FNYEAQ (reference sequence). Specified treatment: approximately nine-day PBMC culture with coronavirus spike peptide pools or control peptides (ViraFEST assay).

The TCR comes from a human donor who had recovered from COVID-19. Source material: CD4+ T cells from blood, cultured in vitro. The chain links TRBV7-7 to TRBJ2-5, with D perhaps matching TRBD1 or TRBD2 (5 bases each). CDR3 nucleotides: TGTGCTAGCAGCCCCGGGGCTTCCCAAGAGACCCAGTACTTC. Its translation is CASSPGASQETQYF.